This T cell receptor (beta chain) was sequenced during a study of blood T cell repertoires in COVID-19. Study at large: Sample material is recorded as cDNA or gDNA derived from T cells, B-cell-depleted T cells, or PBMCs.

Source study methods: Amplification from reference gene primers served as the basis for estimated nucleated cell counts. Method: immunoSEQ multiplex PCR; TCRdb's copy keeps in-frame clones and lacks some. V and J calls and clone size follow that table, whereas D and trimming were derived from the DNA. This sample has 250,000 to 350,000 clones, with 88% found just once. The V segment lost 3 bases and the J segment 4 bases; nucleotides outside the gene matches: 6. Germline assignment: CDR1 LGHNA and CDR2 YNFKEQ. The CDR3 length is 16 residues. Cohort allocation depended upon clinical history that participants reported.

Sequenced: PBMCs or T cells enriched from blood (not recorded which). The source of this sequence is a woman aged 45-65 years who had recovered from COVID-19. The chain uses TRBV4-2 and TRBJ1-2; 12 nucleotides match TRBD1. The CDR3 DNA reads TGTGCCAGCAGCCAGGGACAGGGGGCGCCCGGCTATGGCTACACCTTC. Translating it yields CASSQGQGAPGYGYTF.